This entry is about one T cell receptor (beta chain). The data belong to a study of CD8 T cells in Susac syndrome. Reverse transcription of 0.5 to 1 ug RNA was carried out with random hexamers. Using its own MiXCR run on the immunoSEQ multiplex PCR reads, TCRdb lists one record per CDR3 protein. The sample contains fewer than 250,000 distinct CDR3 sequences, 80% to 95% of which appear only once. In germline, CDR1 is DFQATT, CDR2 SNEGSKA (reference sequence). This CDR3 is built from 12 residues. V lost 5 bases, J lost 7 bases, and 15 bases lay in between. The sequenced sample was CD8+ T cells from PBMCs. The chain recombines TRBV20-1 with TRBJ2-7, with TRBD2 as a possible D gene (7 bases). The clonotype originates from a human donor with multiple sclerosis. CDR3 loop: CSADVGGPEQYF. The DNA for the CDR3 is TGCAGTGCTGACGTCGGGGGGCCTGAGCAGTACTTC.